The present entry profiles one T cell receptor (beta chain) with its context. Its antigen is still unknown. It has no much larger one-base neighbor in the sample; base qualities were not kept. There are 15 amino acids in the CDR3, from cysteine to phenylalanine inclusive. Of the read, only the CDR3 DNA is kept; its 45 bases are in frame from base 1. The germline V gene supplies CDR1 LGHNT and CDR2 FRNRAP. V sheds 3 bases and J sheds 3 bases, leaving 11 bases between their ends. This sample is part of a study of cytomegalovirus exposure and HLA in healthy donors (TCRdb year 2017). Regarding the study in general: An earlier analysis of roughly 610 of the donors reported 250 to 300 Gb of sequence data and 117 million unique TCR beta sequences obtained from about 179 million T cells. Of the approximately 400 genotyped donors, approximately 81% were placed in the genetic ancestry cluster associated with self-reported Caucasian donors. Roughly five DR-DQ haplotypes were handled as single units for association and clustering, since linkage in the cohort was strong. A later genetic analysis used genome-wide SNP genotypes for about 60% of the roughly 700 donors, treating that subset as a discovery cohort. Donor age, sex, ethnicity and CMV serostatus were compiled alongside the repertoire data. The later analysis used no new phenotypic data to find candidate immune exposures, relying instead on TCR beta sequences and their occurrence across donors. In a later analysis, previously published TCR beta repertoires from 600 to 850 donors were re-analyzed and high-resolution HLA genotyping was added so that TCR occurrence patterns could be studied. About 280 gigabases of sequencing data and roughly 80 million unique TCR sequences made up an early release that covered some 640 HLA-typed donors. Both class I and class II loci were covered by HLA typing, at four-digit resolution. Every repertoire in the discovery cohort had been generated on one and the same sequencing platform. To predict cytomegalovirus infection status, the study combined high-throughput TCR immunosequencing, statistical association of individual TCRs with disease status, and machine learning. Typing coverage varied by locus: 629-630 donors for A, B, C, DRB1 and DQB1; roughly 510 for DQA1; over 600 for DPA1; under 490 for DPB1. In an earlier analysis of 550 to 700 of the donors, high-throughput TCR beta sequencing was used to judge whether each TCR beta V gene segment behaved as functional or pseudogenic. A separate validation cohort of some 130 different subjects was used in addition to the approximately 610-subject first cohort. On average, around 230,000 unique TCR beta nucleotide sequences were sequenced per donor among 398 genotyped donors of the cohort, with roughly 18% of those sequences being non-productive. The T cell repertoires of some 700 subjects were profiled by immunosequencing and related to cytomegalovirus serostatus. The study was designed to test whether signatures of past pathogen exposure could be identified by cataloging public T cell receptors.

Overall study results and their limits: In a later analysis, TCR association rates were found to vary across HLA loci, with the most associated TCRs seen for DRB1 alleles and the fewest for HLA-C alleles. Because HLA typing was missing for some donors at each locus, association tests included only the typed subset. In a later analysis, several top co-occurrence clusters were reported to appear linked to parvovirus B19, influenza, CMV and Epstein-Barr virus. A later analysis associated 15,000 to 20,000 TCR beta sequences with specific HLA alleles at a false discovery rate of 0.05. Presence/absence analyses assumed roughly uniform sequencing depth across donors, an assumption that may not hold. A cluster of highly shared sequence variants was judged likely to be a technical artifact of the sequencing pipeline. In a later analysis, HLA-associated TCR beta chains were found to be more clonally expanded and to have lower generation probabilities than equally common non-associated chains. Because the 87-base-pair reads could not distinguish some IMGT-functional V segments, including TRBV6-2 and TRBV6-3, those segments were excluded. Three of the identified cytomegalovirus-associated TCR beta chains were confirmed in vitro to be specific for cytomegalovirus antigens. It was suggested by the authors that the approach could potentially be generalized to other disease states and immunological phenotypes. Most TCR sequences were seen in very few donors, while some public TCRs were found in many individuals. A later analysis found that most CMV-associated TCR beta chains appeared HLA-restricted, with HLA associations seemingly driven largely by CMV exposure. The study listed approximately 150 TCR beta chains as associated with cytomegalovirus. This cohort had only TCR beta chains sequenced, and the lack of alpha or paired-chain data limited which features could be detected. Immune exposure information for the cohort was limited to CMV serostatus. Correlated functional status among segregating V segments might reflect linkage disequilibrium, but an unknown experimental factor could not be ruled out. Because counts were too low, roughly 17 rarely observed V segments, including chromosome 9 orphons, were left out of the earlier analysis of over 550 of the donors. A further reported finding was that TCR beta sequences accurately predicted the HLA-A and HLA-B alleles for most subjects in the first cohort. The classifier was reported to diagnose cytomegalovirus status with high specificity and sensitivity in both the original cohort and the validation cohort. V-gene and J-gene trimming of TCR beta chains was associated with a missense DCLRE1C variant in a later genetic analysis, and the association was replicated in an independent cohort. In a later genetic analysis, fewer N-insertions in productive TCRs were reported among donors in an Asian-associated ancestry cluster than the roughly 710-donor mean. When HLA alleles, especially DR and DQ, strongly co-occurred, attributing TCR associations to individual alleles was difficult. In an earlier analysis of several hundred of the donors, most TCR beta V segments were observed in productive rearrangements about 87% or about 30% of the time, broadly matching IMGT annotations.

The receptor library was made with the immunoSEQ multiplex PCR assay. A mixture of 60 forward primers for TCR Vbeta segments and 13 reverse primers for TCR Jbeta segments was used in the multiplex PCR. The CDR3 region of rearranged TCR beta genes was amplified from genomic DNA with a multiplex PCR assay. The Illumina HiSeq System was used to sequence the amplified TCR beta libraries as 87-base-pair reads. On the study's bioinformatics: A later analysis counted some 80 million unique TCR beta chains across the roughly 700 repertoires, and roughly 11 million of these chains were shared by at least two donors. Raw reads were error-corrected and collapsed into unique sequences with a nearest-neighbor algorithm that merged closely related sequences to remove PCR and sequencing errors. CDR3 sequences were aligned to IMGT reference sequences to assign V, D and J gene segments. For a sequence to be retained, a match of at least six nucleotides to both a V gene segment and a J gene segment was required. A rearrangement counted as productive if the CDR3 had no stop codons and remained in frame with V and J, and every other rearrangement counted as non-productive. CDR3 was defined by IMGT convention, running from the second conserved V-encoded cysteine to the conserved J-encoded phenylalanine. Sequences without an unambiguous match to a single V gene segment were excluded from the earlier analysis of about 630 of the donors. In an earlier analysis of some 590 of the donors, V segments were called functional above 56.7% productive rearrangements and were called segregating when the between-donor standard deviation exceeded 5%. A statistical classification framework was built to diagnose cytomegalovirus status from the catalog of TCR beta chain sequences. In a later analysis, V and J genes were assigned by comparing TCR nucleotide sequences against IMGT/GENE-DB human TR gene sequences. A later analysis assigned CDR3 sequences and most-parsimonious VDJ recombination scenarios with the TCRdist pipeline. In a later analysis, every TCR beta chain was defined by the combination of its CDR3 amino acid sequence and its V-gene family, and reads without a unique V-gene family were dropped. In a later analysis, 550 to 650 highly shared, low-generation-probability nucleotide sequences were removed to address suspected cross-contamination and a sequencing artifact. In a later analysis, a clonal expansion index was calculated for each public chain from normalized within-repertoire ranks of inferred template counts. In a later analysis, generation probabilities were computed using a VDJ recombination model fitted to out-of-frame rearrangements, and the results were checked against IGoR. A later analysis scored TCR-TCR, TCR-HLA and TCR-CMV co-occurrence with hypergeometric tests, applying a repertoire-size bias correction to TCR pairs. To estimate false discovery rates, a later analysis permuted the HLA or CMV assignments 20 times. A later analysis grouped co-occurring TCRs with DBSCAN, adding TCRdist sequence similarity when clustering within HLA-allele-positive subsets. Repertoires with fewer than 30,000 or more than 120,000 public chains were left out of co-occurrence clustering, as were four to six repertoires with anomalous nucleotide sharing. Held by TCRdb, this immuneACCESS table contains in-frame sequences only and omits some clones. Under half of the omission traces to an unresolved V gene where checked; the cause of the rest is unknown. V and J calls and clone size are copied from that table; D and trimming were computed from the DNA. This sample holds hundreds of thousands of clones; approximately 88% were observed only once. The ten largest account for 0.71% of the sample.

In total, about 650 healthy bone marrow donors made up the cohort. Cohort members were all nominally healthy when sampled, although unrecorded immune exposures were likely present. The donor was CMV seronegative and belonged to the group of 380 or so seronegative cohort members. Each donor provided a peripheral blood sample, and peripheral blood mononuclear cells were used for TCR beta sequencing. Genomic DNA was extracted from the blood cell samples with the Qiagen DNeasy Blood Extraction Kit. The chain was built from TRBV12-5 and TRBJ2-2, with an unclear D gene assignment. The clonotype was recovered from a boy younger than 10 in good health and CMV-seronegative. Sequencing was done on a sample of PBMCs. CDR3 reads: CASGFIPSDTGELFF. The nucleotides are TGTGCTAGTGGTTTTATTCCCTCCGACACCGGGGAGCTGTTTTTT.